What follows describes a single T cell receptor (beta chain). Unmatched junction bases numbered 10, after V lost 11 bases and J lost 4 bases. Germline values: CDR1 MNHEY, CDR2 SVGEGT. The CDR3 has 13 amino acids. The data are from a study of early T cells in non-severe SARS-CoV-2 infection. Researchers attached unique molecular identifiers to individual cDNA molecules. TCRdb itself ran the 5' RACE reads through MiXCR, one entry per CDR3 protein. This sample has 55,000 to 70,000 distinct CDR3 sequences; about 9.1% occur once, and the top ten carry approximately 9%. The receptor comes from an adult who was a healthcare worker with PCR-confirmed SARS-CoV-2 infection or an uninfected control (not recorded which). The chain combines TRBV6-2 or TRBV6-3 with TRBJ2-7; 8 positions agree with TRBD1. The sequencing input was whole blood. CDR3 region: CAVKGQGPYEQYF. CDR3 nucleotides: TGTGCCGTAAAAGGACAGGGACCGTACGAGCAGTACTTC.